These T cell receptor beta chains were read from a single sample in a study of CD4+ T cells in melanoma. Using immunoSEQ multiplex PCR, the repertoire was profiled, and TCRdb retains in-frame clones only, with some absent. The sample holds 9,400 or so clones, around 67% seen once. Sequenced input: cells from a culture (not recorded whether cultured in vitro). These receptors were taken from a human donor with melanoma. CDR3s include the opening cysteine and the closing phenylalanine or tryptophan. The order of the fields is clone size, J gene, V gene, D gene, CDR3 DNA, CDR3 protein. D genes are given only for firm matches. Some rows mark clone size as missing; the rest say once, few, many or name a class of expanded clone.

>.|TRBJ2-1|TRBV10-2|.
TGCGCCAGCAGTACGGGACCCGGCGACCTCGGTGAGCAGTTCTTC
CASSTGPGDLGEQFF
>.|TRBJ1-5|TRBV19|TRBD1
TGTGCCAGTAGTATAGGGACAGGGTATTCAGCCCAGCATTTT
CASSIGTGYSAQHF
>.|TRBJ1-6|TRBV18|TRBD1
TGTGCCAGCTCACGAGGACAGGCCCTGCGGAATTTAGCCCTCCACTTT
CASSRGQALRNLALHF
>few|TRBJ2-1|TRBV7-3|.
TGTGCCAGCAGCTTAGGGGCGAGTAGCGCAAATGAGCAGTTCTTC
CASSLGASSANEQFF
>.|TRBJ1-2|TRBV18|TRBD1
TGTGCCAGCTCACCACCAGGGACAGGGGGTGTCGCGTACTATGGCTACACCTTC
CASSPPGTGGVAYYGYTF
>.|TRBJ2-1|TRBV30|.
TGTGCCTGGTCTGGACTCTCCAATGAGCAGTTCTTC
CAWSGLSNEQFF
>medium-sized|TRBJ2-1|TRBV13|.
TGTGCCAGCAGCTTTGGAGTTGTGGAGCAGTTCTTC
CASSFGVVEQFF
>once|TRBJ2-1|TRBV30|.
TGTGCCTGGAGCGAAATAACAGGGAGTGAGCAGTTCTTC
CAWSEITGSEQFF
>few|TRBJ1-2|TRBV7-9|.
TGTGCCAGCCATATCTTCCGGGGCTACACCTTC
CASHIFRGYTF
>.|TRBJ2-7|TRBV6-5|TRBD1
TGTGCCAGCGGGCTGACAGGGAGTTACGAGCAGTACTTC
CASGLTGSYEQYF
>.|TRBJ2-4|TRBV5-1|.
TGCGCCAGCAGCTCGCGGGGTTCCAAAAACATTCAGTACTTC
CASSSRGSKNIQYF
>.|TRBJ2-5|TRBV5-1|.
TGCGCCAGCAGCAGAAGGGGGGCGATGGAGACCCAGTACTTC
CASSRRGAMETQYF
>.|TRBJ2-1|TRBV6-5|.
TGTGCCAGCAGTTACAGCCTCTCCTACAATGAGCAGTTCTTC
CASSYSLSYNEQFF
>medium-sized|TRBJ1-5|TRBV19|.
TGTGCCAGTAGTATAAGGGACACATATAGCAATCAGCCCCAGCATTTT
CASSIRDTYSNQPQHF
>.|TRBJ1-1|TRBV18|.
TGTGCCAGCTCACCACTACAGGGCGACACTGAAGCTTTCTTT
CASSPLQGDTEAFF
>.|TRBJ2-5|TRBV12-3/TRBV12-4|.
TGTGCCAGCAGTTTAGCGGTGTTAGAGACCCAGTACTTC
CASSLAVLETQYF
>medium-sized|TRBJ1-6|TRBV2|.
TGTGCCAGCAGACCCTCAGGAGCAACCTATAATTCACCCCTCCACTTT
CASRPSGATYNSPLHF
>once|TRBJ2-7|TRBV19|.
TGTGCCAGTAGTCCCCTAGTGCGGGCCTACGAGCAGTACTTC
CASSPLVRAYEQYF
>.|TRBJ2-3|TRBV15|TRBD1
TGTGCCACCACTTACAGGGGGTTTGATACGCAGTATTTT
CATTYRGFDTQYF
>.|TRBJ1-1|TRBV10-3|.
TGTGCCATCAGAGGGAAGGGGTTCATGAACACTGAAGCTTTCTTT
CAIRGKGFMNTEAFF
>.|TRBJ1-2|TRBV4-2|.
TGTGCCAGCAGCCGAGACCCCACCCCTGGGGGGGATGGCTACACCTTC
CASSRDPTPGGDGYTF
>few|TRBJ1-1|TRBV7-9|.
TGTGCCAGCAGCTTACCGGGGTTCGGCACTGAAGCTTTCTTT
CASSLPGFGTEAFF
>.|TRBJ2-2|TRBV10-2|.
TGCGCCGCTAGCCCCACCCCGGGCGGGCGAAGCCCACGGAACACCGGGGAGCTGTTTTTT
CAASPTPGGRSPRNTGELFF
>.|TRBJ2-5|TRBV5-4|.
TGTGCCAGCAGCTCTGAACCGGACTTCCTTGGGGAGACCCAGTACTTC
CASSSEPDFLGETQYF
>.|TRBJ1-1|TRBV24-1|.
TGTGCCACCCGATTCAAGAACACTGAAGCTTTCTTT
CATRFKNTEAFF
>.|TRBJ1-1|TRBV19|TRBD1
TGTGCCAGTAGGAACAGGGGGTTGTCTGAAGCTTTCTTT
CASRNRGLSEAFF
>.|TRBJ1-1|TRBV9|.
TGTGCCAGCAGCGAGAGCGGGGGACGGCTCTCGCCTGAAGCTTTCTTT
CASSESGGRLSPEAFF
>.|TRBJ2-1|TRBV7-9|.
TGTGCCAGCAGCTGGACAGACAATGAGCAGTTCTTC
CASSWTDNEQFF
>.|TRBJ1-3|TRBV29-1|.
TGCAGCGTTGTCGGCACCGAGGGGAGTCTGGGAAACACCATATATTTT
CSVVGTEGSLGNTIYF
>.|TRBJ2-5|TRBV13|.
TGTGCCAGCAGCTTAGGGACAGGCCTAAGGGGGGAGACCCAGTACTTC
CASSLGTGLRGETQYF
>few|TRBJ2-1|TRBV27|.
TGTGCCAGCAGCCTCGCTGGATACTACAATGAGCAGTTCTTC
CASSLAGYYNEQFF
>few|TRBJ2-7|TRBV16|.
TGTGCCAGCAGCCAGTTCCCCTACGAGCAGTACTTC
CASSQFPYEQYF
>.|TRBJ1-2|TRBV3-1/TRBV3-2|.
TGTGCCAGCAAGGGGACGTCATATGGCTACACCTTC
CASKGTSYGYTF
>.|TRBJ2-1|TRBV6-4|TRBD2
TGTGCCAGCAGCTTAGGGGCGGGGGGGCCAAATGAGCAGTTCTTC
CASSLGAGGPNEQFF